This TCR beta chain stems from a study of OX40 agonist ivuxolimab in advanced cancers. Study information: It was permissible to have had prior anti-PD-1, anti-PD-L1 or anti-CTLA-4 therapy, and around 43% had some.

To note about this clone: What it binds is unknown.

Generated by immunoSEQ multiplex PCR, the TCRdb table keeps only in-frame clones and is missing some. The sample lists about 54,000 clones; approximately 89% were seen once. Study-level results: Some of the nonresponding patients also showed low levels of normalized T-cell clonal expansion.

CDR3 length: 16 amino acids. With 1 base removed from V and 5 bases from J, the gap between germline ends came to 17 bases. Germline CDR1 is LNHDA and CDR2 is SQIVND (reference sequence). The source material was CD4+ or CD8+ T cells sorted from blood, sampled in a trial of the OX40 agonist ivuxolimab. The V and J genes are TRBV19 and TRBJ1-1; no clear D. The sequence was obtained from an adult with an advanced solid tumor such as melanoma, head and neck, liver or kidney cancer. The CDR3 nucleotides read TGTGCCAGTAGTATAGCCCAACCGGGTAGAACAACTGAAGCTTTCTTT. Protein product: CASSIAQPGRTTEAFF. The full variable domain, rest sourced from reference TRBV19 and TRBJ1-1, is DGGITQSPKYLFRKEGQNVTLSCEQNLNHDAMYWYRQDPGQGLRLIYYSQIVNDFQKGDIAEGYSVSREKKESFPLTVTSAQKNPTAFYLCASSIAQPGRTTEAFFGQGTRLTVV.